This TCR beta chain was identified in a study of beta chain features in type 1 diabetes. This clone was observed a handful of times. cDNA synthesis used the whole RNA isolate, giving expressed TCRB sequences. Repertoires were generated with immunoSEQ multiplex PCR, while TCRdb's copy carries only in-frame clones and drops some. Of 120,000 to 150,000 clones listed, less than 8.5% are singletons. This CDR3 is 15 amino acids long. CDR1 SEHNR and CDR2 FQNEAQ come from the germline V gene (reference sequence). V gave up 5 bases and J gave up 3 bases; unmatched junction bases: 10. Via the markers CD45RO/CCR7/CD25/CD127/CD95/CD27, stem cell-like memory, regulatory, central memory and naive CD4+ cells were sorted.

This chain links TRBV7-9 with TRBJ2-7, with 7 bases aligning to TRBD2. Input material: central memory CD4+ T cells from blood. The TCR originated in a woman under 40 in good health. The CDR3 reads CASSLGEGRYYEQYF. CDR3 coding DNA: TGTGCCAGCAGCCTTGGGGAGGGGCGATACTACGAGCAGTACTTC.